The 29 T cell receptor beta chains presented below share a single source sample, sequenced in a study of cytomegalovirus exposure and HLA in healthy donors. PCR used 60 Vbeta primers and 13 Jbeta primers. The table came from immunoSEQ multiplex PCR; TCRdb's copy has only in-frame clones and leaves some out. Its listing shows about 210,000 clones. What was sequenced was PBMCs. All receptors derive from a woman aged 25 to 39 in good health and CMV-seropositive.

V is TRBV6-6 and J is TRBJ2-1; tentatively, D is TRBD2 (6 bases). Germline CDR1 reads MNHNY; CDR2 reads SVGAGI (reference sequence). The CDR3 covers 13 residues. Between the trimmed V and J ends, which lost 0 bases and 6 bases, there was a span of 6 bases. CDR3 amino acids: CASSYSTSNEQFF. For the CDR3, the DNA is TGTGCCAGCAGTTACTCGACTAGCAATGAGCAGTTCTTC.

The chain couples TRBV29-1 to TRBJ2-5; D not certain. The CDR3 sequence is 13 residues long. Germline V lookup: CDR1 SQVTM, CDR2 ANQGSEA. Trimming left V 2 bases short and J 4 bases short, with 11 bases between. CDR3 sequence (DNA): TGCAGCGTTGAATATCGGCCGGGAGAGACCCAGTACTTC. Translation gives CSVEYRPGETQYF.

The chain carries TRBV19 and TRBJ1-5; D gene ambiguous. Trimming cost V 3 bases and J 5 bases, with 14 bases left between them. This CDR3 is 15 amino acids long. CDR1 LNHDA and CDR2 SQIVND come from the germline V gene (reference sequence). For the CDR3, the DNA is TGTGCCAGTAGTATTCTGACGGGGATAGATCAGCCCCAGCATTTT. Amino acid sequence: CASSILTGIDQPQHF.

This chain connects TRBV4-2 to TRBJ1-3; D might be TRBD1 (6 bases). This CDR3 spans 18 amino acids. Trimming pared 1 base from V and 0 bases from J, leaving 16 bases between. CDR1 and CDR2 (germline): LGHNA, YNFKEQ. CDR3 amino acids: CASSQGTARQASGNTIYF. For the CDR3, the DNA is TGTGCCAGCAGCCAAGGTACCGCCCGACAGGCCTCTGGAAACACCATATATTTT.

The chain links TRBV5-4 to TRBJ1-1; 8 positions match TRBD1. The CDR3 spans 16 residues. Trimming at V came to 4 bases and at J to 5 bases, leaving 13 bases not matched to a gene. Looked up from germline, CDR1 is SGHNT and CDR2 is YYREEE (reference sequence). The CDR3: CASSLGQGVVWTEAFF. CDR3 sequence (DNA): TGTGCCAGCAGCCTCGGACAGGGCGTCGTGTGGACTGAAGCTTTCTTT.

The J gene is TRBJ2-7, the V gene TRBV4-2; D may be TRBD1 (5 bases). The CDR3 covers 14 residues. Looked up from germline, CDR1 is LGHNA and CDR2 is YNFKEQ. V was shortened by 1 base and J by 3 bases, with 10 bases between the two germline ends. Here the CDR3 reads CASSQALTGYEQYF. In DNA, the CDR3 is TGTGCCAGCAGCCAAGCCCTAACAGGCTACGAGCAGTACTTC.

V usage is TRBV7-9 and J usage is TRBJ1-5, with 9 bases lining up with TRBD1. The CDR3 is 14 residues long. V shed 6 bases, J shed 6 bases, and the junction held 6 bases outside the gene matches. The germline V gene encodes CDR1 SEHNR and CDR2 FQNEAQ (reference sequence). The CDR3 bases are TGTGCCAGCAGTCCGGGACAGGGCGGTCAGCCCCAGCATTTT. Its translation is CASSPGQGGQPQHF.

CDR3 sequence (DNA): TGTGCCAGCAGACGGGCGGGGGACTCCTACGAGCAGTACTTC. Protein product: CASRRAGDSYEQYF. The chain couples TRBV28 to TRBJ2-5; TRBD2 aligns across 7 bases. The DNA end lines up better with TRBJ2-7; the J call may be wrong. CDR1 MDHEN and CDR2 SYDVKM come from the germline V gene. This CDR3 has 14 amino acids.

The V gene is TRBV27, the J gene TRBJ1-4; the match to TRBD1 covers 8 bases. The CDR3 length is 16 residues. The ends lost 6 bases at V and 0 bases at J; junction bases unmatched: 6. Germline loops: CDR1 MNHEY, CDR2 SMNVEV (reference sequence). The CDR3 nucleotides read TGTGCCAGCAGGAAATCAGGGGGCGCAACTAATGAAAAACTGTTTTTT. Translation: CASRKSGGATNEKLFF.

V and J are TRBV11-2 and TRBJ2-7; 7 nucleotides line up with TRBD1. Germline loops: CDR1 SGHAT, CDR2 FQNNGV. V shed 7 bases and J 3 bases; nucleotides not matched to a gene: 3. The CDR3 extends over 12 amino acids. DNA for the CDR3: TGTGCCAGCAAGACAGGGATCTACGAGCAGTACTTC. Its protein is CASKTGIYEQYF.

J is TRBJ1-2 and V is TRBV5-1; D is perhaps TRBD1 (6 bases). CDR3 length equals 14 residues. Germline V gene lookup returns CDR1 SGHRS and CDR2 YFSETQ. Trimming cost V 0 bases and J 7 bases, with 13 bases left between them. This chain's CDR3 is CASSLAGVSPGYTF. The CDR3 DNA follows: TGCGCCAGCAGCTTGGCAGGGGTCTCCCCTGGCTACACCTTC.

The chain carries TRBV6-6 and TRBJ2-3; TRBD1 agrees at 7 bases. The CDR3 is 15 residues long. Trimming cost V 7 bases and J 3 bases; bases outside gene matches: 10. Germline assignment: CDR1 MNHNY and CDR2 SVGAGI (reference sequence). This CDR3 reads CASTDRESGTDTQYF. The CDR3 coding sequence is TGTGCCAGCACCGACAGGGAGTCGGGGACAGATACGCAGTATTTT.

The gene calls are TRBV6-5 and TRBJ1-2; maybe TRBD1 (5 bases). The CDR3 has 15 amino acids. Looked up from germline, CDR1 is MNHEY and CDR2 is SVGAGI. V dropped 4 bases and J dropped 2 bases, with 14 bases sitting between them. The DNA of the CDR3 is TGTGCCAGCAGTTCCCCGAGCAGGGCGAACTATGGCTACACCTTC. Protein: CASSSPSRANYGYTF.

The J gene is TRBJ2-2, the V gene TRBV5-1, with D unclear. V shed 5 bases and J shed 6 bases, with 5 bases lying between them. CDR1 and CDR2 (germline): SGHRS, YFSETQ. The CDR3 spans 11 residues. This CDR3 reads CASSRAGELFF. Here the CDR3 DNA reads TGCGCCAGCAGTCGGGCCGGGGAGCTGTTTTTT.

The CDR3 DNA reads TGTGCCAGCAACCCGGGACAGGGGGGCAATGAGCAGTTCTTC. It specifies CASNPGQGGNEQFF. The chain carries TRBV6-1 and TRBJ2-1; 11 bases match TRBD1. The V and J ends lost 7 bases and 6 bases, in that order; junction bases with no gene match: 5. Germline V gene lookup returns CDR1 MNHNS and CDR2 SASEGT. The CDR3 runs 14 residues.

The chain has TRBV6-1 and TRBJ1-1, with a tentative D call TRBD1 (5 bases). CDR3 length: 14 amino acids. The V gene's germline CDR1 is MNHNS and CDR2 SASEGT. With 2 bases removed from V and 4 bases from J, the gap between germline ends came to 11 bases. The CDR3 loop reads CASSEKSGGTEAFF. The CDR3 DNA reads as TGTGCCAGCAGTGAAAAATCGGGGGGCACTGAAGCTTTCTTT.

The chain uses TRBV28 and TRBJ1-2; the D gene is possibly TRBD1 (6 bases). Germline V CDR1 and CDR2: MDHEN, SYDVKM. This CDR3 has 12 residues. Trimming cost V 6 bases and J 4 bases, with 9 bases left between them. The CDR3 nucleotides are TGTGCCAGCAGAGACAGGCGCTATGGCTACACCTTC. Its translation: CASRDRRYGYTF.

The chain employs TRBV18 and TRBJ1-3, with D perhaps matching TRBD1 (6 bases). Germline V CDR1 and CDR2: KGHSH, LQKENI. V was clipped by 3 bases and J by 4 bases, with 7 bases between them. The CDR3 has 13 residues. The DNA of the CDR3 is TGTGCCAGCTCACCGCAGGGGGGAAACACCATATATTTT. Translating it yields CASSPQGGNTIYF.

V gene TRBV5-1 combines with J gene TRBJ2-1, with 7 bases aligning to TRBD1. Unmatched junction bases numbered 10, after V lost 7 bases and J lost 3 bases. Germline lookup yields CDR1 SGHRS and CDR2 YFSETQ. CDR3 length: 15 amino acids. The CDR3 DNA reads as TGCGCCAGCGGATCAAGGGACAGCAACTACAATGAGCAGTTCTTC. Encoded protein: CASGSRDSNYNEQFF.

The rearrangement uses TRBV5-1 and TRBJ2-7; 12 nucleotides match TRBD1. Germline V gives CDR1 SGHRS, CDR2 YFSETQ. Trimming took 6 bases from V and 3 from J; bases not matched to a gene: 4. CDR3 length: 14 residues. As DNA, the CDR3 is TGCGCCAGCACCCGGGACAGGGGGCTCTACGAGCAGTACTTC. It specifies CASTRDRGLYEQYF.

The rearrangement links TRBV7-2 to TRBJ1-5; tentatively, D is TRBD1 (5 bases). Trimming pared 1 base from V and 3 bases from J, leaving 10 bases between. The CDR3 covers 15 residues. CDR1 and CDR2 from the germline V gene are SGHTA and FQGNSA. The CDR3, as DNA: TGTGCCAGCAGCTTAGATGACAGTTTCAATCAGCCCCAGCATTTT. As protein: CASSLDDSFNQPQHF.

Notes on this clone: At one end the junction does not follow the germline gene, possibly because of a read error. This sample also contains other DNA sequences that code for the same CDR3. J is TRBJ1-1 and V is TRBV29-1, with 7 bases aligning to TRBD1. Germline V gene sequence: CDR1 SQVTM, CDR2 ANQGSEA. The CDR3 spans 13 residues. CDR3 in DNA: TGCAGCGTTGGGGACAGAAGTAACACTGAGGCTTTCTTT. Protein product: CSVGDRSNTEAFF. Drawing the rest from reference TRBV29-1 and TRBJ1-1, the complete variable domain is SAVISQKPSRDICQRGTSLTIQCQVDSQVTMMFWYRQQPGQSLTLIATANQGSEATYESGFVIDKFPISRPNLTFSTLTVSNMSPEDSSIYLCSVGDRSNTEAFFGQGTRLTVV.

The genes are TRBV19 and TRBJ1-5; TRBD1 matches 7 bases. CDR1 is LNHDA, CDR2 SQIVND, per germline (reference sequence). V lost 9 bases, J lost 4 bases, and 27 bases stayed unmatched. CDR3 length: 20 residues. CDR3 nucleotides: TGTGCCAGCCTCTTTAAGGGGCAGACAGGGCCGCATCCCGGGAATCAGCCCCAGCATTTT. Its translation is CASLFKGQTGPHPGNQPQHF.

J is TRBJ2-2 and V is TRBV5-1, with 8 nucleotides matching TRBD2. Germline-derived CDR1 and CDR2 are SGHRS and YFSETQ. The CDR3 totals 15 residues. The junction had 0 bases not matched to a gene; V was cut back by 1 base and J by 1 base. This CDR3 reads CASSLLAGNTGELFF. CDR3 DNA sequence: TGCGCCAGCAGCTTGCTAGCGGGGAACACCGGGGAGCTGTTTTTT.

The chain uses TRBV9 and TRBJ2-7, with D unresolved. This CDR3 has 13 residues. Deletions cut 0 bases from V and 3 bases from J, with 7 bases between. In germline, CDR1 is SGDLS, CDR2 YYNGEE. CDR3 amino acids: CASSVGQNYEQYF. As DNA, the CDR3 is TGTGCCAGCAGCGTAGGGCAGAACTACGAGCAGTACTTC.

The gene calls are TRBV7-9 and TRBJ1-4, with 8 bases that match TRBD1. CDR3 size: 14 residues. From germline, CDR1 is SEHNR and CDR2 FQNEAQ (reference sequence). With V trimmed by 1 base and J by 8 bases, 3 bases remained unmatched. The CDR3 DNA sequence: TGTGCCAGCAGCTTAGGGACAGGGACCGAAAAACTGTTTTTT. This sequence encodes CASSLGTGTEKLFF.

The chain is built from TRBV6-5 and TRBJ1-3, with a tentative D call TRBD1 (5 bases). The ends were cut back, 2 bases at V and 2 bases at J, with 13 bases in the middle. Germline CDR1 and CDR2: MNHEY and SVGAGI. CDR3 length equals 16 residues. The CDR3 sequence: CASSYSQGRTGNTIYF. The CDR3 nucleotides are TGTGCCAGCAGTTACAGCCAGGGTAGGACTGGAAACACCATATATTTT.

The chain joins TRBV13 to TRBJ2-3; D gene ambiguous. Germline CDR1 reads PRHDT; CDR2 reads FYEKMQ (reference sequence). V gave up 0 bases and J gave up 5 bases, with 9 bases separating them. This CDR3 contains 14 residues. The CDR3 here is CASSLGVMRDTQYF. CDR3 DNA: TGTGCCAGCAGCTTAGGGGTAATGCGAGATACGCAGTATTTT.

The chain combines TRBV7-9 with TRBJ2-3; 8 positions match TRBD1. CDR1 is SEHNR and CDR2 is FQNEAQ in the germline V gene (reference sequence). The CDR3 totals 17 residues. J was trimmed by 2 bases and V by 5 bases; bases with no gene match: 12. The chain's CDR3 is CASSRFLGQVDTDTQYF. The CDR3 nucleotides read TGTGCCAGCAGCCGCTTTTTGGGACAGGTGGACACAGATACGCAGTATTTT.